This TCR beta chain was sequenced in a study of identical twins. V was shortened by 1 base and J by 11 bases, with 23 bases between the two germline ends. Germline V gene data show CDR1 as LGHDT and CDR2 as YNNKEL (reference sequence). The CDR3 sequence is 16 residues long. TCRdb reanalysed the 5' RACE reads using MiXCR and keeps one entry per CDR3 protein. The sample holds around 1.7 million distinct CDR3 sequences, under 35% seen once. The gene calls are TRBV3-1 and TRBJ2-5, with D possibly being TRBD1 (5 bases). Source material: cord blood. The source of this sequence is a newborn girl in good health. The CDR3 spells CASSQVRVRFSNEQYF. The CDR3 DNA is TGTGCCAGCAGCCAAGTCAGGGTCCGATTCAGCAATGAGCAGTACTTC.